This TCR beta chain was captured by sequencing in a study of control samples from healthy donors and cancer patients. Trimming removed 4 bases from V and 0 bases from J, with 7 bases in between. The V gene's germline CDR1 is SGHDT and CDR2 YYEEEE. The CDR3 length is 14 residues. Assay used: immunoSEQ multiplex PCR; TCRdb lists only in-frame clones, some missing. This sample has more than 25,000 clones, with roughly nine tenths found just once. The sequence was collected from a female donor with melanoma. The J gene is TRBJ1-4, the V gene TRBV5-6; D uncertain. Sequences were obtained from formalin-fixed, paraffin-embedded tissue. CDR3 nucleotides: TGTGCCAGCAGCCTGGAAGCAACTAATGAAAAACTGTTTTTT. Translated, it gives CASSLEATNEKLFF.